What follows is one T cell receptor beta chain and its context. A single record per CDR3 protein comes from TCRdb applying MiXCR to the RT-PCR reads. This table holds about 410,000 distinct CDR3 sequences, 16% found once. This record comes from a study of patients and donors after allogeneic stem cell transplantation. Looked up from germline, CDR1 is MNHNS and CDR2 is SASEGT. CDR3 length: 13 amino acids. V lost 8 bases to trimming and J lost 0 bases, with 11 bases between them. This receptor was taken from a human donor who was either an allogeneic HSCT recipient or a stem cell or donor lymphocyte infusion donor (not recorded which). It is not recorded whose cells these are; they may come from a transplant donor. V and J are TRBV6-1 and TRBJ2-7, with D tentatively TRBD1 (6 bases). The sample consisted of blood, either unsorted or a sorted T cell fraction (not recorded which). As DNA, the CDR3 is TGTGCCAGCTCGACAGGTTACTCCTACGAGCAGTACTTC. Its translation: CASSTGYSYEQYF.